Listed below are T cell receptor beta chains from one sample, sequenced in a study of regulatory T cells in long-lasting Graves disease. Using its own MiXCR run on the multiplex PCR reads, TCRdb lists one record per CDR3 protein. The sample shows approximately 400,000 distinct CDR3 sequences, around 15% of them seen only once. The sequenced sample was peripheral blood mononuclear cells (PBMCs), obtained at new diagnosis, from a patient treated with antithyroid drugs. These receptors were collected from a female donor with Graves disease. CDR3s include the opening cysteine and the closing phenylalanine or tryptophan. D genes are given only for firm matches. Clone size is not always given. Where it is, it says once, few, many or a class for expanded clones.

D	V	J	size	CDR3	DNA
TRBD2	TRBV12-3/TRBV12-4	TRBJ2-7	.	CASSSPRTSGAYEQYF	TGTGCCAGCAGTTCGCCTAGGACTAGCGGGGCCTACGAGCAGTACTTC
.	TRBV7-9	TRBJ1-1	many	CASSSWGVNTEAFF	TGTGCCAGCAGCTCGTGGGGAGTTAACACTGAAGCTTTCTTT
.	TRBV5-5	TRBJ1-2	many	CASSLRAGLGFSNYGYTF	TGTGCCAGCAGCCTCCGCGCTGGCTTGGGGTTTTCTAACTATGGCTACACCTTC
TRBD1	TRBV4-3	TRBJ2-1	.	CASSLYSTGVKENEQFF	TGCGCCAGCAGCCTCTACTCGACAGGGGTTAAGGAGAATGAGCAGTTCTTC
.	TRBV20-1	TRBJ1-4	many	CSARDLVGPSVGKLFF	TGCAGTGCTAGAGATCTGGTCGGCCCCAGCGTGGGAAAACTGTTTTTT
.	TRBV2	TRBJ1-5	many	CASSEQGSNQPQHF	TGTGCCAGCAGTGAACAGGGGAGCAATCAGCCCCAGCATTTT
.	TRBV12-3/TRBV12-4	TRBJ2-1	.	CASGPFNEQFF	TGTGCCAGCGGTCCCTTCAATGAGCAGTTCTTC
TRBD2	TRBV28	TRBJ2-2	many	CASSLQREGLTGELFF	TGTGCCAGCAGTTTACAGCGGGAGGGCCTCACCGGGGAGCTGTTTTTT
TRBD1	TRBV9	TRBJ1-3	many	CASSPIWYGQDVSGNTIYF	TGTGCCAGCAGTCCAATTTGGTACGGACAGGACGTCTCTGGAAACACCATATATTTT
TRBD1	TRBV28	TRBJ2-5	many	CASSTRTGGVVGETQYF	TGTGCCAGCAGTACTCGGACAGGGGGCGTCGTTGGGGAGACCCAGTACTTC
.	TRBV12-3/TRBV12-4	TRBJ1-1	many	CASSLSRANTEAFF	TGTGCCAGCAGTTTATCTAGGGCGAACACTGAAGCTTTCTTT
TRBD1	TRBV3-1	TRBJ1-1	many	CASSQVVSQGDTEAFF	TGTGCCAGCAGCCAGGTCGTGAGCCAGGGGGACACTGAAGCTTTCTTT
.	TRBV7-9	TRBJ2-2	many	CASSPTWAAGELFF	TGTGCCAGCAGCCCCACCTGGGCGGCCGGGGAGCTGTTTTTT
.	TRBV5-1	TRBJ2-7	few	CASSPGTSSYYEQYF	TGCGCCAGCAGCCCCGGGACTTCCTCGTACTACGAGCAGTACTTC
TRBD2	TRBV12-3/TRBV12-4	TRBJ2-5	.	CASSLEAGGPETQYF	TGTGCCAGCAGTTTAGAAGCGGGGGGGCCAGAGACCCAGTACTTC
.	TRBV7-9	TRBJ1-2	few	CASSLEISGYTF	TGTGCCAGCAGCTTGGAAATCTCGGGCTACACCTTC
.	TRBV5-4	TRBJ2-1	.	CASRTGVQDEQFF	TGTGCCAGCAGGACGGGGGTTCAGGATGAGCAGTTCTTC
.	TRBV7-2	TRBJ1-2	few	CASNLRFGQRGYTF	TGTGCCAGCAACCTGAGGTTTGGTCAGCGAGGCTACACCTTC
.	TRBV12-3/TRBV12-4	TRBJ1-2	few	CASTSHYGYTF	TGTGCCAGCACCTCTCATTATGGCTACACCTTC
.	TRBV5-6	TRBJ1-2	many	CASSMDQGGYTF	TGTGCCAGCAGCATGGATCAAGGGGGCTACACCTTC
.	TRBV4-1	TRBJ2-6	.	CASSQDLETGRSGANVLTF	TGCGCCAGCAGCCAAGATTTGGAGACAGGCCGCTCTGGGGCCAACGTCCTGACTTTC
TRBD2	TRBV20-1	TRBJ2-1	many	CSARDRTSGSSLKDNEQFF	TGCAGTGCTAGAGATAGGACTAGCGGGAGTTCTCTAAAGGACAATGAGCAGTTCTTC
TRBD1	TRBV12-3/TRBV12-4	TRBJ1-5	many	CASKIGTADGNQPQHF	TGTGCCAGCAAAATCGGGACAGCCGACGGCAATCAGCCCCAGCATTTT
TRBD2	TRBV20-1	TRBJ2-7	few	CSARDQAGAAYEQYF	TGCAGTGCTAGAGATCAAGCGGGGGCCGCCTACGAGCAGTACTTC
.	TRBV28	TRBJ1-1	many	CASRLSREATAFF	TGTGCCAGCAGGTTGTCCAGGGAGGCCACAGCTTTCTTT